The 13 T cell receptor beta chains listed next were all sequenced from one sample in a study of cytomegalovirus exposure and HLA in healthy donors. The protocol was immunoSEQ multiplex PCR, while the TCRdb copy is restricted to in-frame clones and leaves out a portion. The sample shows under 200,000 clones, approximately 89% of them seen only once. Sequenced material: PBMCs. These receptors came from a young man in good health and CMV-seropositive.

The genes are TRBV2 and TRBJ2-1; TRBD2 is a possible D gene (5 bases). CDR3 size: 15 residues. Per the germline V gene, CDR1 is SNHLY and CDR2 is FYNNEI. Trimming took 3 bases from V and 6 from J, leaving 15 bases between them. CDR3 in amino acids: CASSEVDLAVNEQFF. DNA for the CDR3: TGTGCCAGCAGTGAGGTAGACCTAGCCGTCAATGAGCAGTTCTTC.

This chain links TRBV10-3 with TRBJ2-2, with 8 bases identical to TRBD1. V lost 5 bases, J lost 4 bases, and 6 bases stayed unmatched. The CDR3 covers 15 residues. Germline-derived CDR1 and CDR2 are ENHRY and SYGVKD. The CDR3 is CAISRQGAPTGELFF. In DNA form, the CDR3 reads TGTGCCATCAGTCGGCAGGGGGCGCCCACCGGGGAGCTGTTTTTT.

V and J are TRBV12-2 and TRBJ1-5; the listed D gene, TRBD1, was not tested against the DNA. TRBV12-2 is an annotated pseudogene. The CDR3 loop spans 21 amino acids. This chain's CDR3 is CASRLADQTGGAGRGNQPQHF. CDR3 in DNA: TGTGCAAGTCGCTTAGCAGACCAGACAGGGGGCGCGGGAAGAGGCAATCAGCCCCAGCATTTT.

The J gene is TRBJ2-3, the V gene TRBV28; D remains ambiguous. The germline V gene encodes CDR1 MDHEN and CDR2 SYDVKM. The CDR3 is 12 residues long. V was clipped by 7 bases and J by 6 bases, with 11 bases between them. The CDR3 nucleotides read TGTGCCAGCACCAGAAAGTCGGATACGCAGTATTTT. Translating gives CASTRKSDTQYF. The whole variable domain, remainder taken from reference TRBV28 and TRBJ2-3, is DVKVTQSSRYLVKRTGEKVFLECVQDMDHENMFWYRQDPGLGLRLIYFSYDVKMKEKGDIPEGYSVSREKKERFSLILESASTNQTSMYLCASTRKSDTQYFGPGTRLTVL.

The chain couples TRBV6-5 to TRBJ2-7, with 8 positions matching TRBD1. Trimming cost V 4 bases and J 6 bases; bases outside gene matches: 11. This CDR3 spans 15 amino acids. The germline V gene encodes CDR1 MNHEY and CDR2 SVGAGI. CDR3 in DNA: TGTGCCAGCAGTTCTCAGGGGGCGAAGGTGGCCGAGCAGTACTTC. Protein product: CASSSQGAKVAEQYF.

The V and J genes are TRBV9 and TRBJ2-1; TRBD2 is a possible D gene (6 bases). There are 11 residues in the CDR3. Germline V gene sequence: CDR1 SGDLS, CDR2 YYNGEE. Trimming removed 4 bases from V and 9 bases from J, with 8 bases in between. The chain's CDR3 is CASSRLVEQFF. The CDR3 DNA follows: TGTGCCAGCAGCAGACTAGTTGAGCAGTTCTTC.

This clone showed up just a few times. The V gene is TRBV27, the J gene TRBJ2-2, with D possibly being TRBD1 (6 bases). V lost 5 bases and J lost 5, with 15 bases in between. The CDR3 runs 15 residues. Germline CDR1 is MNHEY and CDR2 is SMNVEV (reference sequence). The CDR3 protein is CASSPGQLQTGELFF. In nucleotides, the CDR3 is TGTGCCAGCAGTCCCGGACAGCTTCAAACCGGGGAGCTGTTTTTT.

The chain has TRBV5-5 and TRBJ2-2; tentative D call: TRBD1 (6 bases). CDR1 SGHKS and CDR2 YYEKEE come from the germline V gene (reference sequence). The CDR3 is 13 residues long. V dropped 2 bases and J dropped 5 bases, with 7 bases sitting between them. In DNA, the CDR3 is TGTGCCAGCAGCTTCAGGGGTACCGGGGAGCTGTTTTTT. This sequence encodes CASSFRGTGELFF.

V and J are TRBV18 and TRBJ1-5; D not certain. V was cut by 8 bases and J by 0 bases, with 8 bases left in between. The CDR3 sequence is 13 residues long. Looked up from germline, CDR1 is KGHSH and CDR2 is LQKENI. CDR3 amino acids: CASGENSNQPQHF. CDR3 DNA sequence: TGTGCCAGCGGGGAGAATAGCAATCAGCCCCAGCATTTT.

This chain's CDR3 is CASSDRPYGYTF. The DNA of the CDR3 is TGCGCCAGCAGCGACAGGCCGTATGGCTACACCTTC. The chain recombines TRBV10-1 with TRBJ1-2; D possibly corresponds to TRBD1 (6 bases). CDR1 and CDR2 from the germline V gene are WNHNN and SYGVQD (reference sequence). This CDR3 has 12 residues. V was clipped by 6 bases and J by 5 bases, with 10 bases between them.

This chain connects TRBV19 to TRBJ1-2; a weak D match, TRBD1 (5 bases). V lost 1 base and J lost 0, with 12 bases in between. The germline V gene has CDR1 LNHDA and CDR2 SQIVND (reference sequence). CDR3 length: 16 amino acids. CDR3 loop: CASSIGPGNANYGYTF. The DNA of the CDR3 is TGTGCCAGTAGTATAGGGCCAGGGAACGCTAACTATGGCTACACCTTC.

The rearrangement joins TRBV19 to TRBJ1-2; 10 bases map to TRBD1. This CDR3 comprises 16 residues. The ends lost 0 bases at V and 4 bases at J; junction bases unmatched: 5. CDR1 and CDR2 (germline): LNHDA, SQIVND (reference sequence). The CDR3 nucleotides are TGTGCCAGTAGTATAGATAGCAGGACAGGGGGCTATGGCTACACCTTC. Residues: CASSIDSRTGGYGYTF.

The chain combines TRBV27 with TRBJ2-3, with 7 bases aligning to TRBD2. V trimming: 5 bases; J trimming: 1 base; junction bases outside the gene matches: 6. This CDR3 contains 15 residues. Germline values: CDR1 MNHEY, CDR2 SMNVEV (reference sequence). The CDR3 nucleotides read TGTGCCAGCAGTCCGACTAGCTTGGGCACAGATACGCAGTATTTT. Translating gives CASSPTSLGTDTQYF.